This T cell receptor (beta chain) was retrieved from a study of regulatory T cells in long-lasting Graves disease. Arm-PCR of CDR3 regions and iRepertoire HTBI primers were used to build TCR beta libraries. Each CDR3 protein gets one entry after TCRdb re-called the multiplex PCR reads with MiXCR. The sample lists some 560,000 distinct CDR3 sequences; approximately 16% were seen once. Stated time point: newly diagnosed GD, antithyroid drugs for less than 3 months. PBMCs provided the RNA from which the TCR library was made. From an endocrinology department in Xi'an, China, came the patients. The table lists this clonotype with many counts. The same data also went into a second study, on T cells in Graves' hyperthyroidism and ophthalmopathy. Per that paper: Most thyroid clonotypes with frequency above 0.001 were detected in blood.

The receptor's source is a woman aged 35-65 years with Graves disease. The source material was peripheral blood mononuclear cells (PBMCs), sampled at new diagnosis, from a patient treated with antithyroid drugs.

The CDR3 DNA sequence: TGTGCCAGCAGTGAGGTAGCGGCGAGCTCCTACGAGCAGTACTTC. Amino acids: CASSEVAASSYEQYF. This sequence joins TRBV2 and TRBJ2-7, with a weak D call TRBD2 (6 bases). CDR1 SNHLY and CDR2 FYNNEI come from the germline V gene. Trimming took off 3 bases at V and 0 bases at J, with 12 bases between the two ends. CDR3 length equals 15 residues.